The 25 T cell receptor beta chains listed next were all sequenced from one sample in a study of cytomegalovirus exposure and HLA in healthy donors. Clones were read by immunoSEQ multiplex PCR, and TCRdb kept only the in-frame ones, dropping some. This sample yields about 130,000 clones, of which approximately 92% are seen a single time; 8% to 9.5% belongs to the top ten. Material: PBMCs. These receptor sequences come from a young woman in good health and CMV-seropositive.

The chain carries TRBV5-1 and TRBJ1-1; 7 bases are shared with TRBD1. Trimming took 4 bases from V and 4 from J; bases not matched to a gene: 13. This CDR3 has 16 residues. The germline V gene encodes CDR1 SGHRS and CDR2 YFSETQ. The CDR3 DNA follows: TGCGCCAGCAGCGTGGGGGGACAGACTGGGACCACTGAAGCTTTCTTT. Amino acids: CASSVGGQTGTTEAFF.

This clone was seen a few times. The chain has TRBV6-5 and TRBJ2-1, with a tentative D call TRBD2 (6 bases). With 10 bases removed from V and 3 bases from J, the gap between germline ends came to 19 bases. CDR1 is MNHEY and CDR2 is SVGAGI in the germline V gene. The CDR3 is 15 amino acids. CDR3 nucleotide sequence: TGTGCCATCATAGAACCGGGGGTAAACTACAATGAGCAGTTCTTC. Protein sequence: CAIIEPGVNYNEQFF.

This chain uses TRBV7-9 with TRBJ1-2; 7 bases match TRBD1. The V segment lost 7 bases and the J segment 8 bases; nucleotides outside the gene matches: 7. Per germline, CDR1 SEHNR and CDR2 FQNEAQ (reference sequence). The CDR3 contains 12 residues. CDR3 residues: CASMTGRSGYTF. The CDR3, as DNA: TGTGCCAGCATGACAGGGAGGTCCGGCTACACCTTC.

The chain is built from TRBV14 and TRBJ2-7; D gene unclear. The CDR3 is 13 residues long. The germline gives CDR1 SGHDN, CDR2 FVKESK. V lost 4 bases to trimming and J lost 4 bases, with 11 bases between them. CDR3 sequence: CASSPDPGYEQYF. CDR3 nucleotide sequence: TGTGCCAGCAGCCCCGATCCCGGGTACGAGCAGTACTTC.

This clone turned up a few times. J is TRBJ2-7 and V is TRBV7-7, with D maybe TRBD2 (7 bases). V was cut by 11 bases and J by 1 base, with 18 bases left in between. Germline-derived CDR1 and CDR2 are SSHAT and FNYEAQ (reference sequence). The CDR3 contains 14 residues. The CDR3 DNA reads as TGTGCCCCGCCCCGGGGGGCAGGGTCCTACGAGCAGTACTTC. Translated: CAPPRGAGSYEQYF.

The V call is TRBV7-9, the J call TRBJ1-2, with TRBD1 identical over 9 bases. V dropped 5 bases and J dropped 5; count of bases not matched to a gene: 9. The CDR3 contains 15 residues. The germline V gene has CDR1 SEHNR and CDR2 FQNEAQ (reference sequence). CDR3 sequence: CASSQSGTGIYGYTF. DNA for the CDR3: TGTGCCAGCAGCCAGTCCGGGACAGGGATATATGGCTACACCTTC.

The V and J genes are TRBV7-2 and TRBJ2-1; 12 bases are a match to TRBD2. The germline V gene has CDR1 SGHTA and CDR2 FQGNSA. V lost 0 bases, J lost 5 bases, and 2 bases stayed unmatched. The CDR3 consists of 16 residues. CDR3 DNA sequence: TGTGCCAGCAGCTTAGCCGGACTAGCGGGGCACAATGAGCAGTTCTTC. Its translation is CASSLAGLAGHNEQFF. The whole variable domain, remainder taken from reference TRBV7-2 and TRBJ2-1, is GAGVSQSPSNKVTEKGKDVELRCDPISGHTALYWYRQSLGQGLEFLIYFQGNSAPDKSGLPSDRFSAERTGGSVSTLTIQRTQQEDSAVYLCASSLAGLAGHNEQFFGPGTRLTVL.

This rearrangement joins TRBV28 to TRBJ1-5, with 7 bases matching TRBD1. The germline CDR1 and CDR2 sequences are MDHEN and SYDVKM. CDR3 length equals 15 residues. The V segment lost 5 bases and the J segment 1 base; nucleotides outside the gene matches: 5. CDR3 amino acids: CASSLGGRSNQPQHF. CDR3 nucleotide sequence: TGTGCCAGCAGTCTAGGGGGCAGGAGCAATCAGCCCCAGCATTTT.

The chain has TRBV2 and TRBJ2-7; unclear D gene. The CDR3 length is 13 residues. CDR1 SNHLY and CDR2 FYNNEI come from the germline V gene. The V gene lost 1 base and the J gene lost 5 bases, with 9 bases spanning the gap. Written as DNA, the CDR3 is TGTGCCAGCAGTGAAGAGTTTTCGGACGAGCAGTACTTC. It is translated as CASSEEFSDEQYF.

This clone was observed a few times. The rearrangement joins TRBV28 to TRBJ1-1; D might be TRBD1 (5 bases). This CDR3 contains 15 residues. Germline CDR1 MDHEN, CDR2 SYDVKM. Trimming cost V 5 bases and J 5 bases, with 18 bases left between them. The CDR3 sequence: CASSPPGGGETEAFF. The CDR3 DNA follows: TGTGCCAGCAGTCCCCCGGGCGGAGGGGAAACTGAAGCTTTCTTT.

J is TRBJ2-5 and V is TRBV2; 7 bases map to TRBD2. CDR3 length equals 15 residues. Germline lookup yields CDR1 SNHLY and CDR2 FYNNEI. V lost 0 bases to trimming and J lost 5 bases; unmatched junction nucleotides: 6. The CDR3 bases are TGTGCCAGCAGTGAAGCGACTAGCCTGCGGGAGACCCAGTACTTC. Translation: CASSEATSLRETQYF.

The rearrangement links TRBV7-9 to TRBJ2-1, with 7 bases aligning to TRBD1. V dropped 5 bases and J dropped 4; count of bases not matched to a gene: 8. CDR1 and CDR2 (germline): SEHNR, FQNEAQ (reference sequence). The CDR3 spans 15 residues. CDR3 protein: CASSQGQIVYNEQFF. DNA of the CDR3: TGTGCCAGCAGCCAGGGACAGATCGTATACAATGAGCAGTTCTTC.

This chain joins TRBV5-6 and TRBJ2-5; unclear D gene. The CDR3 has 15 residues. V lost 0 bases and J 5 bases, leaving 14 bases between the germline ends. Germline V gene data show CDR1 as SGHDT and CDR2 as YYEEEE. The CDR3 sequence: CASSLAPGLGETQYF. CDR3 nucleotides: TGTGCCAGCAGCTTGGCCCCGGGTCTTGGGGAGACCCAGTACTTC.

The V and J genes are TRBV15 and TRBJ1-5; 8 bases map to TRBD1. Germline CDR1 is LNHNV and CDR2 is YYDKDF (reference sequence). This CDR3 is built from 20 residues. V was pared by 2 bases and J by 1 base, with 16 bases of the junction left unmatched. The CDR3 DNA follows: TGTGCCACCAGCAGACGTAAGATACCCGGACAGGGTCGCAGCAATCAGCCCCAGCATTTT. Translating it yields CATSRRKIPGQGRSNQPQHF.

J is TRBJ1-6 and V is TRBV19, with 7 bases fitting TRBD1. Germline CDR1 reads LNHDA; CDR2 reads SQIVND (reference sequence). The V and J ends lost 5 bases and 8 bases, in that order; junction bases with no gene match: 6. The CDR3 is 14 amino acids. Here the CDR3 reads CASSADRYDSPLHF. The CDR3 nucleotides read TGTGCCAGTAGTGCGGACAGGTACGATTCACCCCTCCACTTT.

CDR3 amino acids: CASSLRAAGETEAFF. The CDR3 region has the DNA TGCGCCAGCAGCCTTCGGGCGGCGGGAGAAACTGAAGCTTTCTTT. This chain joins TRBV4-3 and TRBJ1-1; the D is unclear. The CDR3 totals 15 residues. In germline, CDR1 is LGHNA, CDR2 YSLEER. V was shortened by 4 bases and J by 5 bases, with 17 bases between the two germline ends.

This clone has a handful of counts. J is TRBJ2-5 and V is TRBV28; possible D gene TRBD1, 6 bases. The CDR3 sequence is 15 residues long. The germline V gene has CDR1 MDHEN and CDR2 SYDVKM. With 2 bases removed from V and 5 bases from J, the gap between germline ends came to 15 bases. CDR3 protein: CASSLGSGVWETQYF. The CDR3 DNA reads TGTGCCAGCAGTTTAGGGTCAGGGGTATGGGAGACCCAGTACTTC.

V and J are TRBV27 and TRBJ1-1, with 9 bases fitting TRBD1. The CDR3 sequence is 16 residues long. V was clipped by 6 bases and J by 5 bases; unmatched bases: 13. Germline loops: CDR1 MNHEY, CDR2 SMNVEV (reference sequence). CDR3 sequence (DNA): TGTGCCAGCAGCTCACCCTCCGGGACAGGGTCGACTGAAGCTTTCTTT. This encodes CASSSPSGTGSTEAFF.

Worth noting for this clone: The same CDR3 can be traced to other DNA sequences in this sample. V gene TRBV19 combines with J gene TRBJ2-7, with 7 bases matching TRBD1. Germline V lookup: CDR1 LNHDA, CDR2 SQIVND (reference sequence). The V segment lost 1 base and the J segment 2 bases; nucleotides outside the gene matches: 2. This CDR3 is built from 14 residues. As DNA, the CDR3 is TGTGCCAGTAGTATAGGGACAGGCCCCTACGAGCAGTACTTC. This gives the protein CASSIGTGPYEQYF.

The V gene is TRBV29-1, the J gene TRBJ1-1, with 7 bases that match TRBD1. Germline lookup yields CDR1 SQVTM and CDR2 ANQGSEA. J was trimmed by 8 bases and V by 6 bases; bases with no gene match: 9. There are 12 residues in the CDR3. The CDR3 sequence is CSVARTGGEAFF. In DNA form, the CDR3 reads TGCAGCGTCGCTCGGACAGGAGGGGAAGCTTTCTTT.

The CDR3 reads CASSTGQGVHEQYF. CDR3 DNA: TGCGCCAGCAGTACGGGACAGGGAGTCCACGAGCAGTACTTC. The chain uses TRBV5-1 and TRBJ2-7; 9 nucleotides match TRBD1. V lost 5 bases to trimming and J lost 5 bases; unmatched junction nucleotides: 8. The CDR3 has 14 residues. Germline V lookup: CDR1 SGHRS, CDR2 YFSETQ.

This chain connects TRBV18 to TRBJ1-2, with unresolved D. The germline CDR1 and CDR2 sequences are KGHSH and LQKENI. Trimming took 3 bases from V and 3 from J, leaving 11 bases between them. This CDR3 spans 14 amino acids. In nucleotides, the CDR3 is TGTGCCAGCTCACCTGGAGGGCGGCACTATGGCTACACCTTC. Encoded protein: CASSPGGRHYGYTF.

In its sample, this clone was seen a few times. The V and J genes are TRBV4-1 and TRBJ1-6; D is ambiguous. The CDR3 has 17 residues. V was pared by 3 bases and J by 0 bases, with 12 bases between. CDR1 and CDR2 from the germline V gene are MGHRA and YSYEKL. The CDR3 bases are TGCGCCAGCAGCCATCGAGAGCCTAGCTCCTATAATTCACCCCTCCACTTT. As protein: CASSHREPSSYNSPLHF.

V gene TRBV10-3 combines with J gene TRBJ2-7, with 7 positions matching TRBD1. The ends lost 2 bases at V and 6 bases at J; junction bases unmatched: 7. This CDR3 region has 14 residues. The germline gives CDR1 ENHRY, CDR2 SYGVKD. The CDR3, as DNA: TGTGCCATCAGTGAGGTATCAGGGGGTGGCGAGCAGTACTTC. Translation gives CAISEVSGGGEQYF.

This clone was recorded only once. The rearrangement uses TRBV27 and TRBJ2-1; TRBD1 aligns across 9 bases. The CDR3 loop spans 14 amino acids. In germline, CDR1 is MNHEY, CDR2 SMNVEV (reference sequence). With V trimmed by 2 bases and J by 6 bases, 2 bases remained unmatched. The CDR3 is CASSLRTGANEQFF. CDR3 sequence (DNA): TGTGCCAGCAGTTTAAGGACAGGGGCCAATGAGCAGTTCTTC.